The sequence of this TCR beta chain was determined in a study of shared clonotypes between healthy human individuals. Those who donated were healthy HIV-negative adults, with no recent acute infections or vaccinations reported. Partitioning of CD4+ cells yielded a CD45RA+ naive subset and a CD45RA-negative memory subset. TCRdb's table, derived via immunoSEQ multiplex PCR, lists solely in-frame clones and lacks some. The sample consists of about 680,000 clones, roughly 78% of them appearing once. Per germline, CDR1 MGHRA and CDR2 YSYEKL. The CDR3 sequence is 16 residues long. J gave up 4 bases and V 0 bases, and 8 bases lay outside the gene matches.

The sequence was collected from a woman younger than 45 in good health. What was sequenced was memory CD4+ T cells sorted from blood. Documented subset: CD45RA-negative fraction. The V call is TRBV4-1, the J call TRBJ2-7; 8 positions match TRBD2. The CDR3 protein is CASSQDPGSGKYEQYF. The CDR3 DNA reads TGCGCCAGCAGCCAAGATCCCGGTAGCGGGAAGTACGAGCAGTACTTC.